Presented here are 3 T cell receptor beta chains from one specimen sequenced in a study of cytomegalovirus exposure and HLA in healthy donors. 60 Vbeta and 13 Jbeta primers were used in PCR. Assay: immunoSEQ multiplex PCR; the TCRdb copy retains only in-frame clones and omits some. The sample contains about 130,000 clones, 70% to 85% of which appear only once. Material for sequencing was PBMCs. These receptors were obtained from a boy under 18 in good health and CMV-seronegative.

V usage is TRBV5-1 and J usage is TRBJ2-1; 8 nucleotides agree with TRBD2. J lost 1 base, V lost 1 base, and 13 bases had no gene match. The CDR3 extends over 19 amino acids. Germline-derived CDR1 and CDR2 are SGHRS and YFSETQ. The CDR3 loop is CASSLRGLVDLGSYNEQFF. Here the CDR3 DNA reads TGCGCCAGCAGCTTGAGGGGACTAGTCGATCTGGGTTCCTACAATGAGCAGTTCTTC.

The gene calls are TRBV29-1 and TRBJ1-6, with TRBD1 as a possible D gene (6 bases). The CDR3 runs to 15 residues. Germline CDR1 is SQVTM and CDR2 is ANQGSEA. Trimming cost V 7 bases and J 5 bases, with 18 bases left between them. The CDR3 sequence is CSARGGASDNSPLHF. The CDR3 nucleotides read TGCAGCGCGAGGGGGGGCGCATCGGATAATTCACCCCTCCACTTT.

CDR3 sequence: CSVTPGTGEKLFF. In DNA form, the CDR3 reads TGCAGCGTCACCCCCGGGACAGGGGAAAAACTGTTTTTT. The gene calls are TRBV29-1 and TRBJ1-4; TRBD1 matches at 9 bases. The CDR3 length is 13 residues. Germline lookup yields CDR1 SQVTM and CDR2 ANQGSEA. Trimming cost V 6 bases and J 8 bases; bases outside gene matches: 7.